This T cell receptor (beta chain) was documented in a study of T cells in Graves' hyperthyroidism and ophthalmopathy. The CDR3 runs 15 residues. CDR1 and CDR2 from the germline V gene are MNHNS and SASEGT. With 10 bases removed from V and 3 bases from J, the gap between germline ends came to 19 bases. The table lists this clonotype with many counts. There were TCR beta CDR3 regions amplified from RNA transcripts. The HTBI primer set served for first-round RT-PCR of the TCR CDR3. MiXCR was run by TCRdb on the multiplex PCR reads, yielding one entry per CDR3 protein. The sample includes around 620,000 distinct CDR3 sequences, 15% to 20% of them seen just once. These patients, aged 18 to 65, had recently diagnosed hyperthyroidism lasting under 2 months. Diagnosis rested on symptoms, serum thyroxine and TRAb, thyroid ultrasound, and orbital computed tomography.

The chain employs TRBV6-1 and TRBJ1-5; D may be TRBD1 (5 bases). The sample was blood. The origin of this receptor is a woman aged 25 to 39 with Graves' hyperthyroidism. The CDR3 spells CATQLRGGNNQPQHF. In nucleotides, the CDR3 is TGTGCCACCCAGTTACGGGGGGGGAACAATCAGCCCCAGCATTTT.